The 32 T cell receptor beta chains below all came from one sample that was sequenced in a study of cytomegalovirus exposure and HLA in healthy donors. 60 Vbeta and 13 Jbeta primers were used in PCR. Measured with immunoSEQ multiplex PCR; TCRdb has only the in-frame clones, and not every one. The sample holds approximately 70,000 clones; about 70% are singletons and the top ten take 7.5% to 8%. Specimen: PBMCs. These receptors originate from a man aged 40-55 years in good health and CMV-seropositive.

The V and J genes are TRBV29-1 and TRBJ1-2; no clear D. The CDR3 is 13 amino acids. Germline V gene lookup returns CDR1 SQVTM and CDR2 ANQGSEA. V lost 7 bases and J 0 bases, leaving 12 bases between the germline ends. Here the CDR3 reads CSAAGRANYGYTF. CDR3 bases: TGCAGCGCCGCGGGCAGAGCTAACTATGGCTACACCTTC.

This chain uses TRBV29-1 with TRBJ1-3; 10 nucleotides align to TRBD1. Germline trimming cut 7 bases from V and 0 bases from J; bases unmatched to any gene: 6. The CDR3 runs to 15 residues. Germline assignment: CDR1 SQVTM and CDR2 ANQGSEA. In DNA form, the CDR3 reads TGCAGCGCCTCGACAGGGGGCGCCTCTGGAAACACCATATATTTT. Translating it yields CSASTGGASGNTIYF.

V gene TRBV28 combines with J gene TRBJ1-2, with 10 positions matching TRBD1. CDR1 and CDR2 (germline): MDHEN, SYDVKM. Unmatched junction bases numbered 4, after V lost 5 bases and J lost 4 bases. CDR3 size: 14 residues. The CDR3 coding sequence is TGTGCCAGCAGTACTAGGACAGGGGGCTATGGCTACACCTTC. This codes for CASSTRTGGYGYTF.

The genes are TRBV6-5 and TRBJ1-1; TRBD1 aligns across 8 bases. Germline values: CDR1 MNHEY, CDR2 SVGAGI. CDR3 length: 15 residues. With V trimmed by 6 bases and J by 0 bases, 6 bases remained unmatched. CDR3: CASRGDRRMNTEAFF. CDR3 sequence (DNA): TGTGCCAGCAGAGGGGACAGGCGAATGAACACTGAAGCTTTCTTT.

The chain links TRBV13 to TRBJ2-7; D gene uncertain. Germline V CDR1 and CDR2: PRHDT, FYEKMQ (reference sequence). The V end was cut by 5 bases, the J end by 0 bases, with 14 bases between. This CDR3 is built from 15 residues. CDR3 in DNA: TGTGCCAGCAGCCTGTCACCCCCGAGCTCCTACGAGCAGTACTTC. Protein sequence: CASSLSPPSSYEQYF.

V and J are TRBV27 and TRBJ2-1, with 9 positions matching TRBD2. Germline V gene sequence: CDR1 MNHEY, CDR2 SMNVEV (reference sequence). This CDR3 spans 18 amino acids. V trimming: 3 bases; J trimming: 4 bases; junction bases outside the gene matches: 13. In DNA form, the CDR3 reads TGTGCCAGCAGTTTCGGTGCTGCTAGCGGGACAGTTTACAATGAGCAGTTCTTC. Translating it yields CASSFGAASGTVYNEQFF.

The chain has TRBV7-2 and TRBJ1-1; the D is unclear. The CDR3 is 13 amino acids. The V and J ends lost 4 bases and 0 bases respectively, with 6 bases between them. The germline V gene has CDR1 SGHTA and CDR2 FQGNSA. The CDR3 DNA is TGTGCCAGCAGCTACCAGATGAACACTGAAGCTTTCTTT. Translated: CASSYQMNTEAFF.

This clone was picked up a small number of times. The rearrangement joins TRBV6-6 to TRBJ2-1; 10 bases agree with TRBD1. The CDR3 contains 15 residues. Looked up from germline, CDR1 is MNHNY and CDR2 is SVGAGI (reference sequence). With V trimmed by 6 bases and J by 8 bases, 10 bases remained unmatched. The CDR3 sequence is CASRIRDRGRDEQFF. The CDR3 nucleotides are TGTGCCAGCAGGATCCGGGACAGGGGTAGAGATGAGCAGTTCTTC.

V usage is TRBV19 and J usage is TRBJ1-1; 9 bases align to TRBD1. Germline V gene data show CDR1 as LNHDA and CDR2 as SQIVND (reference sequence). The CDR3 runs 13 residues. V lost 4 bases and J lost 11; bases outside the gene matches: 8. CDR3 in amino acids: CASSRDRGFLAFF. In DNA, the CDR3 is TGTGCCAGTAGTAGAGACAGGGGGTTTTTGGCTTTCTTT. Together with reference TRBV19 and TRBJ1-1, the CDR3 gives the full variable domain: DGGITQSPKYLFRKEGQNVTLSCEQNLNHDAMYWYRQDPGQGLRLIYYSQIVNDFQKGDIAEGYSVSREKKESFPLTVTSAQKNPTAFYLCASSRDRGFLAFFGQGTRLTVV.

In its sample, this clone is medium-sized. This chain joins TRBV5-1 and TRBJ2-1; D gene ambiguous. The CDR3 extends over 15 amino acids. With 0 bases removed from V and 4 bases from J, the gap between germline ends came to 11 bases. In germline, CDR1 is SGHRS, CDR2 YFSETQ. CDR3 sequence reads: CASSLALVGYNEQFF. Here the CDR3 DNA reads TGCGCCAGCAGCTTGGCTCTAGTGGGTTACAATGAGCAGTTCTTC.

V is TRBV5-1 and J is TRBJ1-3; no reliable D call. Germline CDR1 SGHRS, CDR2 YFSETQ. There are 15 residues in the CDR3. Trimming stripped 4 bases from V and 0 bases from J, with 11 bases between. CDR3 in amino acids: CASSPTTDSGNTIYF. The CDR3 DNA follows: TGCGCCAGCAGCCCGACTACAGACTCTGGAAACACCATATATTTT.

The V call is TRBV5-1, the J call TRBJ1-5, with D perhaps TRBD1 (5 bases). Germline-derived CDR1 and CDR2 are SGHRS and YFSETQ. The CDR3 consists of 16 residues. Deletions cut 1 base from V and 6 bases from J, with 17 bases between. DNA for the CDR3: TGCGCCAGCAGCTTGACAGGAGCGGAGGGCATTCAGCCCCAGCATTTT. This gives the protein CASSLTGAEGIQPQHF. Together with reference TRBV5-1 and TRBJ1-5, the CDR3 gives the full variable domain: KAGVTQTPRYLIKTRGQQVTLSCSPISGHRSVSWYQQTPGQGLQFLFEYFSETQRNKGNFPGRFSGRQFSNSRSEMNVSTLELGDSALYLCASSLTGAEGIQPQHFGDGTRLSIL.

The gene calls are TRBV5-4 and TRBJ1-1, with a weak D call TRBD1 (5 bases). V dropped 2 bases and J dropped 6 bases, with 17 bases sitting between them. The CDR3 loop spans 15 amino acids. CDR1 and CDR2 from the germline V gene are SGHNT and YYREEE (reference sequence). The CDR3 DNA is TGTGCCAGCAGCTTAGCGGGGACCCCCGGGGCTGAAGCTTTCTTT. Its translation: CASSLAGTPGAEAFF.

This clone was seen ten or more times. The CDR3 DNA reads TGTGCCAGCAGCCGGGACAGGGCGATCTATGGCTACACCTTC. Amino acids: CASSRDRAIYGYTF. The rearrangement uses TRBV6-5 and TRBJ1-2, with 9 bases aligning to TRBD1. The CDR3 consists of 14 residues. V lost 6 bases, J lost 4 bases, and 6 bases stayed unmatched. Germline V gene sequence: CDR1 MNHEY, CDR2 SVGAGI.

This clone was counted only a few times. The chain joins TRBV6-5 to TRBJ2-2; D is possibly TRBD2 (5 bases). Germline CDR1 reads MNHEY; CDR2 reads SVGAGI. V was clipped by 3 bases and J by 7 bases, with 15 bases between them. The CDR3 has 15 residues. This CDR3 is CASSYTLFGNGELFF. In nucleotides, the CDR3 is TGTGCCAGCAGTTATACCCTTTTCGGGAACGGGGAGCTGTTTTTT.

This clone was detected only once. Different DNA sequences within this sample yield the same CDR3. This chain links TRBV27 with TRBJ1-1, with D unresolved. The V gene lost 3 bases and the J gene lost 1 base, with 6 bases spanning the gap. CDR1 and CDR2 (germline): MNHEY, SMNVEV (reference sequence). The CDR3 totals 13 residues. Here the CDR3 reads CASSFSRNTEAFF. DNA for the CDR3: TGTGCCAGCAGTTTTTCCAGGAACACTGAAGCTTTCTTT.

The chain employs TRBV7-9 and TRBJ2-3; maybe TRBD1 (6 bases). In germline, CDR1 is SEHNR, CDR2 FQNEAQ (reference sequence). The CDR3 is 14 residues long. Trimming took off 3 bases at V and 2 bases at J, with 9 bases between the two ends. This CDR3 reads CASSFDRYTDTQYF. The CDR3 nucleotides read TGTGCCAGCAGCTTTGACAGGTACACAGATACGCAGTATTTT.

Here the CDR3 reads CASSPPPAGGLNEQFF. CDR3 nucleotide sequence: TGTGCCAGCAGCCCTCCCCCAGCGGGGGGGCTCAATGAGCAGTTCTTC. V and J are TRBV9 and TRBJ2-1, with 10 nucleotides matching TRBD2. The V gene's germline CDR1 is SGDLS and CDR2 YYNGEE. CDR3 length: 16 residues. Losses at the gene ends were 4 bases for V and 6 bases for J; bases not matched to a gene: 10.

This clone was detected once. The chain is built from TRBV30 and TRBJ2-3; 8 bases line up with TRBD2. Trimming took 2 bases from V and 3 from J; bases not matched to a gene: 7. The CDR3 runs to 15 residues. Germline V gene lookup returns CDR1 GTSNPN and CDR2 SVGIG (reference sequence). The CDR3 DNA follows: TGTGCCTGGAGTCTTAGCGGGGTCCGTACAGATACGCAGTATTTT. Its protein is CAWSLSGVRTDTQYF. Based on the CDR3 plus reference TRBV30 and TRBJ2-3, the full variable domain is SQTIHQWPATLVQPVGSPLSLECTVEGTSNPNLYWYRQAAGRGLQLLFYSVGIGQISSEVPQNLSASRPQDRQFILSSKKLLLSDSGFYLCAWSLSGVRTDTQYFGPGTRLTVL.

This clone was found a few times. The chain recombines TRBV11-2 with TRBJ1-2; no clear D gene. CDR3 length equals 15 residues. With 4 bases removed from V and 4 bases from J, the gap between germline ends came to 16 bases. The germline V gene has CDR1 SGHAT and CDR2 FQNNGV. The CDR3 nucleotides read TGTGCCAGCAGCTCCCCGGGGTTCCTAGGCTATGGCTACACCTTC. This encodes CASSSPGFLGYGYTF.

The V and J genes are TRBV28 and TRBJ1-2; possibly TRBD1 for D (5 bases). CDR3 length: 15 amino acids. Deletions cut 5 bases from V and 2 bases from J, with 15 bases between. Germline values: CDR1 MDHEN, CDR2 SYDVKM. The CDR3 region has the DNA TGTGCCAGCAGTCCAACGCAGGGATGGAACTATGGCTACACCTTC. This gives the protein CASSPTQGWNYGYTF.

The chain joins TRBV12-5 to TRBJ1-4; the D gene is possibly TRBD1 (6 bases). Germline lookup yields CDR1 LGHNT and CDR2 FRNRAP. This CDR3 comprises 18 residues. Trimming shortened V by 5 bases and J by 7 bases, and 26 bases separated the two germline ends. The CDR3 here is CASGGFRDSGHQSEKLFF. CDR3 coding DNA: TGTGCTAGTGGTGGTTTTCGGGATTCGGGACATCAGAGTGAAAAACTGTTTTTT.

The chain uses TRBV7-3 and TRBJ2-5; 8 bases agree with TRBD1. Germline V gene sequence: CDR1 SGHTA, CDR2 FQGTGA. V lost 1 base to trimming and J lost 4 bases; unmatched junction nucleotides: 14. CDR3 length equals 18 residues. The CDR3 nucleotides are TGTGCCAGCAGCTTAATAGGCCCTGGACAGGGAACGGCAGAGACCCAGTACTTC. Protein: CASSLIGPGQGTAETQYF. The full variable domain, with the rest looked up from reference TRBV7-3 and TRBJ2-5, is GAGVSQTPSNKVTEKGKYVELRCDPISGHTALYWYRQSLGQGPEFLIYFQGTGAADDSGLPNDRFFAVRPEGSVSTLKIQRTERGDSAVYLCASSLIGPGQGTAETQYFGPGTRLLVL.

This clone was counted a few times. The rearrangement links TRBV28 to TRBJ1-3, with 8 nucleotides matching TRBD1. In germline, CDR1 is MDHEN, CDR2 SYDVKM. J gave up 0 bases and V 3 bases, and 4 bases lay outside the gene matches. The CDR3 sequence is 16 residues long. The CDR3 DNA is TGTGCCAGCAGTTTTAGGACAGGGTACTCTGGAAACACCATATATTTT. Translation gives CASSFRTGYSGNTIYF.

This rearrangement joins TRBV6-5 to TRBJ1-3; 7 bases match TRBD1. The germline V gene has CDR1 MNHEY and CDR2 SVGAGI. CDR3 length: 14 residues. Trimming at V came to 6 bases and at J to 2 bases, leaving 4 bases not matched to a gene. CDR3 DNA sequence: TGTGCCAGCAGACCGGGACAGCCTGGAAACACCATATATTTT. Protein: CASRPGQPGNTIYF.

The chain is built from TRBV7-9 and TRBJ1-5; D is unresolved. This CDR3 region has 14 residues. Germline V gene sequence: CDR1 SEHNR, CDR2 FQNEAQ (reference sequence). Trimming pared 1 base from V and 4 bases from J, leaving 8 bases between. CDR3 region: CASSLGARNQPQHF. The CDR3 DNA reads TGTGCCAGCAGCTTAGGGGCACGGAATCAGCCCCAGCATTTT.

V usage is TRBV27 and J usage is TRBJ2-5, with TRBD2 identical over 7 bases. Germline V gene sequence: CDR1 MNHEY, CDR2 SMNVEV (reference sequence). CDR3 length equals 12 residues. Trimming at V came to 8 bases and at J to 1 base, leaving 1 base not matched to a gene. The DNA for the CDR3 is TGTGCCAGCCGGGGGGTCCAAGAGACCCAGTACTTC. It encodes CASRGVQETQYF.

J is TRBJ2-7 and V is TRBV27; 11 positions agree with TRBD1. The length of the CDR3 is 15 residues. The V and J ends lost 6 bases and 5 bases, in that order; junction bases with no gene match: 9. CDR1 is MNHEY, CDR2 SMNVEV, per germline (reference sequence). The CDR3 DNA sequence: TGTGCCAGCAGAGAAGCCGGGACAGGGGGAAACGAGCAGTACTTC. Protein sequence: CASREAGTGGNEQYF.

V is TRBV28 and J is TRBJ2-2; 11 bases are shared with TRBD2. The CDR3 is made up of 18 amino acids. V dropped 4 bases and J dropped 2; count of bases not matched to a gene: 9. From germline, CDR1 is MDHEN and CDR2 SYDVKM. The chain's CDR3 is CASSSSRLAGLNTGELFF. The CDR3 region has the DNA TGTGCCAGCAGTTCAAGTCGACTAGCGGGATTAAACACCGGGGAGCTGTTTTTT.

This chain links TRBV6-5 with TRBJ1-3; TRBD1 might be the D (5 bases). The length of the CDR3 is 15 residues. Per the germline V gene, CDR1 is MNHEY and CDR2 is SVGAGI. Trimming took off 5 bases at V and 1 base at J, with 12 bases between the two ends. The CDR3 here is CASSRDYSSGNTIYF. CDR3 nucleotide sequence: TGTGCCAGCAGTAGGGACTATTCTTCTGGAAACACCATATATTTT.

A few counts support this clone. The gene calls are TRBV6-5 and TRBJ1-1; TRBD1 is a possible D gene (6 bases). V was cut by 2 bases and J by 1 base, with 14 bases left in between. Germline loops: CDR1 MNHEY, CDR2 SVGAGI. The CDR3 is made up of 16 amino acids. The CDR3 sequence: CASSYTQGRRNTEAFF. As DNA, the CDR3 is TGTGCCAGCAGTTACACGCAGGGGCGTAGGAACACTGAAGCTTTCTTT.

The V and J genes are TRBV27 and TRBJ2-1; maybe TRBD2 (6 bases). The germline V and J ends were trimmed by 4 bases and 7 bases, with 11 bases remaining between them. This CDR3 is 13 amino acids long. Germline CDR1 and CDR2: MNHEY and SMNVEV (reference sequence). The CDR3 loop reads CASSSGVGNEQFF. The CDR3 DNA is TGTGCCAGCAGTTCGGGGGTGGGGAATGAGCAGTTCTTC.